Listed below are T cell receptor beta chains from one sample, sequenced in a study of shared clonotypes between healthy human individuals. Measured with immunoSEQ multiplex PCR; TCRdb has only the in-frame clones, and not every one. The sample holds about 2 million clones, roughly 95% seen once. Sample: naive CD8+ T cells sorted from blood. The receptors stem from a man aged 18 to 30 in good health. The CDR3 runs from the conserved cysteine through the conserved F or W. The order of the fields is D gene, V gene, J gene, CDR3 length, clone size, CDR3 DNA, CDR3 protein. D genes are given only for firm matches. Rows give clone size only sometimes, using once, few, many, or a class for an expanded clone.

-	TRBV6-1	TRBJ1-3	16	-	TGTGCCAGCAGTGAAGTCCCCCATCCCTCTGGAAACACCATATATTTT	CASSEVPHPSGNTIYF
-	TRBV7-9	TRBJ2-3	13	-	TGTGCCAGCAGCCCGAAGTCCACAGATACGCAGTATTTT	CASSPKSTDTQYF
-	TRBV15	TRBJ1-2	16	-	TGTGCCACCAGCAGAGATCGTTCACAGGCCCTCTATGGCTACACCTTC	CATSRDRSQALYGYTF
TRBD1	TRBV7-9	TRBJ1-6	18	-	TGTGCCAGCAGCTCTATCGCGGACAGGGCGGGGTGGAATTCACCCCTCCACTTT	CASSSIADRAGWNSPLHF
-	TRBV30	TRBJ1-3	13	-	TGTGCCTGGAGTCTAGGCAGTGGAAACACCATATATTTT	CAWSLGSGNTIYF
-	TRBV2	TRBJ1-2	13	-	TGTGCCAGCAGTGAAGCGGTCGTGCGGGGCTACACCTTC	CASSEAVVRGYTF
-	TRBV6-1	TRBJ1-3	11	-	TGTGCCAGCAGGGGTGGAAACACCATATATTTT	CASRGGNTIYF
-	TRBV2	TRBJ2-3	17	-	TGTGCCAGCAGTGGAGGGTCTAGCGTAAAAAGCACAGATACGCAGTATTTT	CASSGGSSVKSTDTQYF
-	TRBV5-3	TRBJ2-7	12	-	TGTGCCAGGACTTGTCTGGGGGACGAGCAGTACTTC	CARTCLGDEQYF
-	TRBV11-3	TRBJ2-5	14	-	TGTGCCAGCAGCTCAGGGGGGGGCGAAGAGACCCAGTACTTC	CASSSGGGEETQYF
-	TRBV7-8	TRBJ2-4	15	-	TGTGCCAGCAAAGGTGAGGCGCGCGACAAAAACATTCAGTACTTC	CASKGEARDKNIQYF
TRBD1	TRBV4-1	TRBJ2-7	16	-	TGCGCCAGCAGCCCCCCGGGACAGGGGACTACCTACGAGCAGTACTTC	CASSPPGQGTTYEQYF
-	TRBV7-9	TRBJ2-7	15	-	TGTGCCAGCAGCTTTCCGGCAGGGCAAGGAGAAGAGCAGTACTTC	CASSFPAGQGEEQYF
-	TRBV5-5	TRBJ1-1	14	-	TGTGCCAGCAGCTTTTCCGCAGGGCGGACTGAAGCTTTCTTT	CASSFSAGRTEAFF
TRBD2	TRBV27	TRBJ2-3	18	-	TGTGCCAGCAGTTCCCAAGCGGGACTAGCGCATGACACAGATACGCAGTATTTT	CASSSQAGLAHDTDTQYF
-	TRBV15	TRBJ2-5	16	-	TGTGCCACCAGCAGAGATGGTCGGGACTTGAAAGAGACCCAGTACTTC	CATSRDGRDLKETQYF
-	TRBV9	TRBJ2-7	15	-	TGTGCCAGCAGCGTTGGGCTATCCTCTACCTACGAGCAGTACTTC	CASSVGLSSTYEQYF
TRBD2	TRBV9	TRBJ2-7	15	-	TGTGCCAGCAGCCCTAGCGGGGCGAGCTCCTACGAGCAGTACTTC	CASSPSGASSYEQYF
TRBD1	TRBV28	TRBJ2-1	16	-	TGTGCCAGCAGTTTGAACCGGGACAGGGCTACGAATGAGCAGTTCTTC	CASSLNRDRATNEQFF
-	TRBV6-1	TRBJ1-5	15	-	TGTGCCAGCAGTGCTTTGCAGGTCTTCAATCAGCCCCAGCATTTT	CASSALQVFNQPQHF
-	TRBV7-9	TRBJ2-3	16	-	TGTGCCAGCAGCTCCCGGGACACACCTAGCACAGATACGCAGTATTTT	CASSSRDTPSTDTQYF
-	TRBV5-4	TRBJ1-1	14	-	TGTGCCAGCAGCCCCAGAGGCGTGAACACTGAAGCTTTCTTT	CASSPRGVNTEAFF
-	TRBV19	TRBJ1-1	16	-	TGTGCCAGTAGTATCCCCACTGGACAATGGAATACTGAAGCTTTCTTT	CASSIPTGQWNTEAFF
TRBD1	TRBV6-1	TRBJ1-1	17	-	TGTGCCAGCAGTGAAGCGCTTCGACAGGGGGAACTCACTGAAGCTTTCTTT	CASSEALRQGELTEAFF
-	TRBV20-1	TRBJ1-3	8	-	TGCAGTGCTAGTCCTCGTATTTTT	CSASPRIF
-	TRBV4-2	TRBJ2-7	14	-	TGTGCCAGCAGCCAGGGGGGCGAGGCCTACGAGCAGTACTTC	CASSQGGEAYEQYF
TRBD1	TRBV30	TRBJ2-1	14	-	TGTGCCTGGGACAAGGGACAGGGGTACGATGAGCAGTTCTTC	CAWDKGQGYDEQFF
TRBD1	TRBV18	TRBJ1-2	14	-	TGTGCCAGCTCACCCCTGGACAGGGCCGAGGGCTACACCTTC	CASSPLDRAEGYTF
-	TRBV7-9	TRBJ1-2	13	-	TGTGCCAGCAGCTTAGCGCTCCCGATCGGCTACACCTTC	CASSLALPIGYTF
-	TRBV28	TRBJ2-4	15	once	TGTGCCAGCACCTGGGGGGTACTAGCCAAAAACATTCAGTACTTC	CASTWGVLAKNIQYF
-	TRBV6-1	TRBJ1-1	13	-	TGTGCCAGCAGTGAAAATCCTTCCACTGAAGCTTTCTTT	CASSENPSTEAFF
TRBD2	TRBV29-1	TRBJ2-1	17	-	TGCAGCGTTCCTTACCTCTATAGCGGGGGAGCCTACAATGAGCAGTTCTTC	CSVPYLYSGGAYNEQFF
TRBD2	TRBV6-1	TRBJ2-2	16	-	TGTGCCAGCAGTGAAGTAGCGGGCTACGACACCGGGGAGCTGTTTTTT	CASSEVAGYDTGELFF
TRBD2	TRBV5-4	TRBJ2-1	16	once	TGTGCCAGCACCCCCGGCCGGGGGGACTCCTACAATGAGCAGTTCTTC	CASTPGRGDSYNEQFF
-	TRBV5-4	TRBJ1-1	15	-	TGTGCCAGCAGCTTGGACGGCAGGCTTAACACTGAAGCTTTCTTT	CASSLDGRLNTEAFF
-	TRBV9	TRBJ2-2	15	-	TGTGCCAGCAGGGCGCTCGGTCGGGATGCCGGGGAGCTGTTTTTT	CASRALGRDAGELFF
TRBD2	TRBV4-1	TRBJ2-3	16	-	TGCGCCAGCAGGTCGAGGGCTAGCGGGGATCCAGATACGCAGTATTTT	CASRSRASGDPDTQYF
-	TRBV5-1	TRBJ2-5	15	-	TGCGCCAGCTGTCCAGGGGAAGGGTCGTGGGAGACCCAGTACTTC	CASCPGEGSWETQYF
-	TRBV7-9	TRBJ2-7	13	-	TGTGCCAGCAGCCCGGGCGGCACCTACGAGCAGTACTTC	CASSPGGTYEQYF
-	TRBV2	TRBJ2-7	16	-	TGTGCCAGCAGTGAAGCGAGTCCCAGGGCCTCGTACGAGCAGTACTTC	CASSEASPRASYEQYF
-	TRBV30	TRBJ1-1	13	-	TGTGCCTGGAGTGTATTGGGTTTGACTGAAGCTTTCTTT	CAWSVLGLTEAFF
TRBD1	TRBV28	TRBJ1-5	14	-	TGTGCCAGCAGTATCCAGGGGGCGGGTCAGCCCCAGCATTTT	CASSIQGAGQPQHF
TRBD2	TRBV4-3	TRBJ2-1	16	once	TGCGCCAGCAGCCAAGAGAGTAGCGGGGCCCAGGGTGAGCAGTTCTTC	CASSQESSGAQGEQFF
TRBD1	TRBV19	TRBJ2-7	16	-	TGTGCCAGTAGTCTCCCGGACAGGGGGACACCCTACGAGCAGTACTTC	CASSLPDRGTPYEQYF
-	TRBV4-3	TRBJ2-2	17	-	TGCGCCAGCAGCCAGACAACGACGGACTGGAACACCGGGGAGCTGTTTTTT	CASSQTTTDWNTGELFF
TRBD1	TRBV27	TRBJ1-6	15	-	TGTGCCAGCAGCTCCACACAGGGGACCCATTCACCCCTCCACTTT	CASSSTQGTHSPLHF